A selection of T cell receptor beta chains follows, all from one sample in a study of monozygotic twins with cystic fibrosis. Assay: immunoSEQ multiplex PCR; the TCRdb copy retains only in-frame clones and omits some. The data hold 32,000 or so clones, with approximately 92% observed a single time. The specimen was blood. The receptors were gathered from a girl aged 2 to 10 with cystic fibrosis. Both conserved end residues are part of each CDR3. A D gene is named only where the DNA matches it firmly. Some rows mark clone size as missing; the rest say once, few, many or name a class of expanded clone.

V gene	D gene	clone size	CDR3 length	J gene	CDR3 protein	CDR3 DNA
TRBV28	-	-	13	TRBJ1-5	CASSFRENQPQHF	TGTGCCAGCAGTTTCCGGGAGAATCAGCCCCAGCATTTT
TRBV5-4	-	-	14	TRBJ1-3	CASSLGSGGNTIYF	TGTGCCAGCAGCTTAGGATCAGGAGGGAACACCATATATTTT
TRBV27	TRBD2	-	13	TRBJ2-4	CASTQSGENIQYF	TGTGCCAGCACCCAGAGCGGGGAAAACATTCAGTACTTC
TRBV5-1	-	-	14	TRBJ2-1	CASSLDPAYNEQFF	TGCGCCAGCAGCTTGGACCCAGCCTACAATGAGCAGTTCTTC
TRBV7-8	-	-	16	TRBJ1-2	CASSLGVGGLGYGYTF	TGTGCCAGCAGCTTAGGCGTCGGGGGGTTGGGCTATGGCTACACCTTC
TRBV6-5	-	-	14	TRBJ1-5	CASRPRQSNQPQHF	TGTGCCAGCAGACCCCGACAGAGCAATCAGCCCCAGCATTTT
TRBV27	-	-	13	TRBJ2-7	CASSGLGRNEQYF	TGTGCCAGCAGTGGTCTAGGTAGGAACGAGCAGTACTTC
TRBV19	-	few	13	TRBJ1-1	CASSYTANTEAFF	TGTGCCAGTAGCTATACAGCGAACACTGAAGCTTTCTTT
TRBV6-6	TRBD1	-	16	TRBJ2-7	CASRGPGGRYDYEQYF	TGTGCCAGCAGGGGCCCAGGGGGCCGTTATGACTACGAGCAGTACTTC
TRBV12-5	-	-	17	TRBJ1-5	CASGLVRGASLGQPQHF	TGTGCTAGTGGTTTGGTACGAGGGGCGTCTTTAGGACAGCCCCAGCATTTT
TRBV4-1	TRBD1	-	17	TRBJ1-1	CASSHRGDRVWDTEAFF	TGCGCCAGCAGCCATCGAGGGGACAGGGTCTGGGACACTGAAGCTTTCTTT
TRBV7-6	-	-	15	TRBJ1-1	CASSLEGLMNTEAFF	TGTGCCAGCAGCTTAGAGGGCTTAATGAACACTGAAGCTTTCTTT
TRBV29-1	-	few	14	TRBJ1-1	CSVQNRREAAEAFF	TGCAGCGTTCAAAACCGCAGGGAGGCTGCTGAAGCTTTCTTT
TRBV25-1	-	-	13	TRBJ1-2	CASSEYRVEGYTF	TGTGCCAGCAGTGAATATCGGGTTGAGGGCTACACCTTC
TRBV5-1	-	once	16	TRBJ2-1	CASSSVFGGEVNEQFF	TGCGCCAGCAGCTCCGTCTTCGGGGGAGAAGTCAATGAGCAGTTCTTC
TRBV2	-	-	11	TRBJ2-3	CASRGADTQYF	TGTGCCAGCAGGGGAGCAGATACGCAGTATTTT
TRBV19	TRBD1	-	13	TRBJ1-1	CASSTGGNTEAFF	TGTGCCAGTAGTACAGGGGGGAACACTGAAGCTTTCTTT
TRBV19	-	-	14	TRBJ1-2	CASSILDRVYGYTF	TGTGCCAGTAGTATCCTTGACAGAGTCTATGGCTACACCTTC
TRBV19	TRBD2	-	17	TRBJ2-7	CASSTSGSPPVSYEQYF	TGTGCCAGTTCGACTAGCGGGAGTCCCCCGGTCTCCTACGAGCAGTACTTC
TRBV5-1	-	-	16	TRBJ1-1	CASSLGPPARNTEAFF	TGCGCCAGCAGCTTGGGACCCCCTGCCCGTAACACTGAAGCTTTCTTT
TRBV30	-	-	16	TRBJ2-3	CAWSVGSGGGVDTQYF	TGTGCCTGGAGCGTAGGTTCAGGAGGGGGAGTAGATACGCAGTATTTT
TRBV2	-	-	11	TRBJ2-5	CASRAQETQYF	TGTGCCAGCAGGGCCCAAGAGACCCAGTACTTC
TRBV11-2	TRBD1	-	12	TRBJ2-7	CASSFTGGEQYF	TGTGCCAGCAGCTTTACAGGGGGAGAGCAGTACTTC
TRBV5-8	-	once	15	TRBJ1-2	CASRPGLTPGDGYTF	TGTGCCAGCCGCCCCGGACTTACCCCAGGGGATGGCTACACCTTC
TRBV7-9	-	-	14	TRBJ1-3	CASSSGFSGNTIYF	TGTGCCAGCAGCTCAGGATTCTCTGGAAACACCATATATTTT
TRBV28	-	-	17	TRBJ1-5	CASSIGGASYSNQPQHF	TGTGCCAGCAGTATAGGAGGGGCCAGTTATAGCAATCAGCCCCAGCATTTT
TRBV19	-	-	13	TRBJ2-1	CASKSGPGNEQFF	TGTGCCAGTAAAAGCGGTCCGGGGAATGAGCAGTTCTTC
TRBV5-4	TRBD1	once	14	TRBJ1-1	CASRLGQENTEAFF	TGTGCCAGCAGATTGGGACAGGAAAACACTGAAGCTTTCTTT
TRBV27	-	once	17	TRBJ2-4	CASSSTRRRRFENIQYF	TGTGCCAGCAGTTCAACCCGACGGCGGAGGTTTGAAAACATTCAGTACTTC
TRBV27	TRBD1	-	12	TRBJ2-7	CASSSGGYEQYF	TGTGCCAGCAGTTCAGGGGGCTACGAGCAGTACTTC
TRBV29-1	-	-	15	TRBJ2-5	CSVDWPPPYQETQYF	TGCAGCGTTGATTGGCCGCCGCCGTACCAAGAGACCCAGTACTTC
TRBV5-6	-	-	15	TRBJ2-5	CASSIKRQFQETQYF	TGTGCCAGCAGCATAAAGCGACAGTTCCAAGAGACCCAGTACTTC
TRBV5-5	-	-	14	TRBJ2-7	CASSSDSSFYEQYF	TGTGCCAGCAGCTCGGACAGCTCATTCTACGAGCAGTACTTC
TRBV5-1	-	-	16	TRBJ2-3	CASSLRGFGYTDTQYF	TGCGCCAGCAGCTTGAGGGGATTCGGATACACAGATACGCAGTATTTT
TRBV5-1	TRBD1	-	15	TRBJ1-1	CASSTGQGALTEAFF	TGCGCCAGCAGCACCGGACAGGGGGCTCTGACTGAAGCTTTCTTT
TRBV30	-	-	13	TRBJ1-5	CAWSDGYNQPQHF	TGTGCCTGGAGTGACGGATATAATCAGCCCCAGCATTTT
TRBV30	-	-	13	TRBJ1-2	CAWSLQGNYGYTF	TGTGCCTGGAGTCTTCAGGGGAACTATGGCTACACCTTC
TRBV15	-	once	12	TRBJ2-3	CATSRDWNSGYF	TGTGCCACCAGCAGAGATTGGAACAGCGGGTATTTT
TRBV6-1	-	once	13	TRBJ2-7	CASRGGSRGEQYF	TGTGCCAGCAGAGGAGGGTCAAGGGGCGAGCAGTACTTC
TRBV4-2	TRBD1	-	16	TRBJ1-6	CASSHEARDSSKPLHF	TGTGCCAGCAGCCACGAAGCCCGGGACAGCTCCAAACCCCTCCACTTT
TRBV29-1	-	-	18	TRBJ2-2	CSVVGHMSRGRNTGELFF	TGCAGCGTTGTAGGGCACATGTCCAGGGGAAGGAACACCGGGGAGCTGTTTTTT
TRBV11-2	-	once	15	TRBJ2-7	CASSLVTGAIPEQYF	TGTGCCAGCAGCTTAGTGACGGGGGCCATTCCCGAGCAGTACTTC